These 15 T cell receptor beta chains share one sample of origin, sequenced in a study of blood T cell repertoires in COVID-19 (dated by TCRdb to between 2020 and 2021). Library method: the immunoSEQ multiplex PCR assay. TCRdb mirrors the immuneACCESS table, restricted to in-frame sequences. Some clones are absent from its copies; in checked studies, under half trace to an unresolved V gene, and the reason for the others is unknown. The sample records approximately 94,000 clones, 80% to 90% of which are singletons. 25% of the sample belongs to the ten largest clones. Sequenced sample: peripheral blood. These receptors all stem from a man between 60 and 75 years old with acute or convalescent COVID-19.

A single count supports this clone. The chain has TRBV19 and TRBJ1-1; D unresolved. The CDR3 has 11 residues. Trimming removed 6 bases from V and 7 bases from J, with 9 bases in between. Germline values: CDR1 LNHDA, CDR2 SQIVND (reference sequence). The CDR3 DNA follows: TGTGCCAGTAGAGGAGGTGATGAAGCTTTCTTT. This gives the protein CASRGGDEAFF.

The gene calls are TRBV29-1 and TRBJ1-1; possible D gene TRBD1, 6 bases. The length of the CDR3 is 12 residues. V shed 7 bases and J shed 4 bases, with 13 bases lying between them. Germline V gives CDR1 SQVTM, CDR2 ANQGSEA. The CDR3 protein is CSARQASTEAFF. CDR3 DNA: TGCAGCGCTAGACAGGCGAGCACTGAAGCTTTCTTT.

The V and J genes are TRBV4-1 and TRBJ2-7, with TRBD1 matching over 9 bases. CDR3 length: 17 amino acids. The V gene end was trimmed by 4 bases and the J gene end by 3 bases; junction bases not matched to a gene: 13. Germline V gene lookup returns CDR1 MGHRA and CDR2 YSYEKL. The CDR3 nucleotides are TGCGCCAGCAGCCTACGACAGGGGGAAAACCCCATCTACGAGCAGTACTTC. It translates to CASSLRQGENPIYEQYF.

The chain has TRBV9 and TRBJ2-3; D is unclear. This CDR3 comprises 15 residues. V dropped 6 bases and J dropped 0 bases, with 14 bases sitting between them. Per germline, CDR1 SGDLS and CDR2 YYNGEE. In nucleotides, the CDR3 is TGTGCCAGCACCCCAGGCGTTCCTAGCACAGATACGCAGTATTTT. Its translation: CASTPGVPSTDTQYF.

The chain carries TRBV4-3 and TRBJ1-1; 11 nucleotides align to TRBD1. Germline V CDR1 and CDR2: LGHNA, YSLEER. The CDR3 runs 15 residues. V shed 1 base and J 5 bases; nucleotides not matched to a gene: 3. The CDR3 DNA reads TGCGCCAGCAGCCAAGGAGGGACAGGGGGTACTGAAGCTTTCTTT. Protein product: CASSQGGTGGTEAFF.

J is TRBJ1-2 and V is TRBV20-1; 9 bases fit TRBD1. J lost 3 bases, V lost 3 bases, and 11 bases had no gene match. This CDR3 spans 16 amino acids. Germline V gene lookup returns CDR1 DFQATT and CDR2 SNEGSKA (reference sequence). The chain's CDR3 is CSASQSTGGVDYGYTF. CDR3 bases: TGCAGTGCTAGTCAAAGCACAGGGGGCGTTGACTATGGCTACACCTTC.

The J gene is TRBJ1-1, the V gene TRBV24-1; D remains unclear. This CDR3 spans 13 amino acids. Trimming left V 5 bases short and J 1 base short, with 7 bases between. CDR1 and CDR2 from the germline V gene are KGHDR and SFDVKD. CDR3 DNA: TGTGCCACCAGTGTCCCAGGGAACACTGAAGCTTTCTTT. Translation: CATSVPGNTEAFF.

The V and J genes are TRBV9 and TRBJ1-3, with 7 bases fitting TRBD1. The germline V gene encodes CDR1 SGDLS and CDR2 YYNGEE. Losses at the gene ends were 3 bases for V and 5 bases for J; bases not matched to a gene: 5. The CDR3 runs 14 residues. The CDR3 region is CASSAGTDRNTIYF. CDR3 nucleotide sequence: TGTGCCAGCAGCGCTGGGACAGATAGAAACACCATATATTTT. Filled out from reference TRBV9 and TRBJ1-3, the complete variable domain reads DSGVTQTPKHLITATGQRVTLRCSPRSGDLSVYWYQQSLDQGLQFLIQYYNGEERAKGNILERFSAQQFPDLHSELNLSSLELGDSALYFCASSAGTDRNTIYFGEGSWLTVV.

The chain uses TRBV5-1 and TRBJ2-3; 9 positions match TRBD1. The J segment lost 6 bases and the V segment lost 0 bases, leaving 8 bases of the junction unmatched. There are 16 residues in the CDR3. Germline CDR1 and CDR2: SGHRS and YFSETQ. As DNA, the CDR3 is TGCGCCAGCAGCTTGGTCACGGGACAGGGAGGCGATACGCAGTATTTT. Its translation is CASSLVTGQGGDTQYF.

The chain is built from TRBV7-2 and TRBJ2-1, with TRBD1 identical over 8 bases. The germline V gene has CDR1 SGHTA and CDR2 FQGNSA. Trimming at V came to 4 bases and at J to 3 bases, leaving 5 bases not matched to a gene. The CDR3 runs to 15 residues. The CDR3: CASSSTGGIYNEQFF. The CDR3 bases are TGTGCCAGCAGCTCTACAGGGGGGATCTACAATGAGCAGTTCTTC.

V usage is TRBV9 and J usage is TRBJ1-4; no clear D gene. The germline gives CDR1 SGDLS, CDR2 YYNGEE. There are 15 residues in the CDR3. V dropped 1 base and J dropped 5 bases, with 12 bases sitting between them. Here the CDR3 reads CASSVLGGLNEKLFF. The CDR3 nucleotides read TGTGCCAGCAGCGTATTAGGAGGGCTGAATGAAAAACTGTTTTTT.

V gene TRBV28 combines with J gene TRBJ1-1; possibly TRBD1 for D (6 bases). The CDR3 consists of 12 residues. Per germline, CDR1 MDHEN and CDR2 SYDVKM. Trimming cost V 10 bases and J 10 bases, with 19 bases left between them. This CDR3 is CATVTGPLGAFF. In DNA form, the CDR3 reads TGTGCCACCGTGACAGGCCCCTTGGGAGCTTTCTTT.

This chain joins TRBV27 and TRBJ1-1; possible D gene TRBD1, 5 bases. V dropped 7 bases and J dropped 7 bases, with 22 bases sitting between them. The CDR3 has 15 residues. Germline values: CDR1 MNHEY, CDR2 SMNVEV (reference sequence). The DNA of the CDR3 is TGTGCCAGCACCCGCTCGGGGGTGGGCTGGGTTGAAGCTTTCTTT. This translates into CASTRSGVGWVEAFF.

The chain carries TRBV28 and TRBJ1-2, with a weak D call TRBD1 (6 bases). Deletions cut 6 bases from V and 0 bases from J, with 17 bases between. This CDR3 comprises 16 residues. The germline gives CDR1 MDHEN, CDR2 SYDVKM. The CDR3 loop reads CASRTPGQRANYGYTF. The CDR3 nucleotides read TGTGCCAGCAGGACCCCGGGACAACGAGCTAACTATGGCTACACCTTC.

This chain connects TRBV4-1 to TRBJ2-1; 8 nucleotides match TRBD1. From germline, CDR1 is MGHRA and CDR2 YSYEKL. The CDR3 contains 16 residues. Trimming at V came to 4 bases and at J to 5 bases, leaving 10 bases not matched to a gene. The CDR3 protein is CASSPWDRSMDNEQFF. The CDR3, as DNA: TGCGCCAGCAGCCCGTGGGACAGGAGTATGGACAATGAGCAGTTCTTC.